This T cell receptor (beta chain) was found in a study of monozygotic twins with cystic fibrosis (dated by TCRdb to the early 2020s). The study in broad terms: Barcoded libraries were made from three micrograms of fragmented DNA using roughly 16 PCR cycles. TCR beta repertoires were compared within and between 16 monozygotic twin pairs with cystic fibrosis so that genetic influence on V and J gene usage could be assessed. Data for three of the twin pairs had been reported earlier in a different context. On the day blood was drawn, the twins' weight-for-height and FEVPerc (FEV1 disease centile) were ranked against those of the 800 to 1,100 cohort participants. Ten female and six male twin pairs, aged about 2.0 to 36.4 years (median approximately 9.1 years) and mostly children and adolescents, were included in the cohort.

General findings and caveats noted by the study authors: In 13 of 16 pairs, V gene usage most closely resembled the co-twin's, and the same held for J usage in 8 of 16 pairs, a pattern suggesting genetic constraints. Simpson clonality was generally low (median approximately 0.009), suggesting a naive-dominated repertoire, with higher clonality in the most severely affected patients. The cohort was small, and the number of shared CDR3s showed no association with age, concordance or disease severity. Nucleotide-identical clonotype sharing was significantly higher within monozygotic CF twin pairs than between unrelated CF individuals (P = 0.000026, Mann-Whitney).

The twin pairs came from the European Cystic Fibrosis Twin and Sibling Study Cohort, a cohort that recruited patients from over a hundred CF clinics across 14 European countries. Zygosity and CFTR genotype were verified in-house, with zygosity tested by multiplex PCR of nine short tandem repeat loci. Peripheral blood was sampled from each twin, and clinical parameters were recorded on the day of blood sampling. Genomic DNA was isolated from peripheral blood cells with phenol/chloroform and kept in TE buffer at 4 degrees C. A note on this clone: Its antigen remains unidentified. Base quality data are lacking; no much larger clone is found one base away.

Following the manufacturer's instructions, the researchers used the immunoSEQ immune profiling system to amplify TCR beta CDR3 regions via multiplex PCR. Sequencing was performed on an Illumina NextSeq system. Processing in the source paper ran as follows. Sequence data were processed on the immunoSEQ Analyzer platform, and clonality was calculated as the square root of Simpson's index of productive rearrangements. V and J usage similarity was measured by Jensen-Shannon distance, and CDR3 generation probabilities were computed with OLGA. The researchers looked up shared CDR3 sequences in the immuneACCESS database (August 2020) and in VDJdb (December 2020). Not all clones reach the TCRdb copy of this immuneACCESS table, which keeps in-frame sequences only. Checked studies attribute under half of the gap to unresolved V genes and leave the rest unexplained. V, J and clone size derive from that table, while D and trimming were established from the DNA sequence. This sample has 30,000 to 45,000 clones in its table, and around 82% of those were observed once. The ten largest clones add up to under 2% of the sample.

V is cut back by 6 bases and J by 4 bases, with 7 bases in the junction unmatched. Taken from the germline V gene (reference sequence), the CDR1 and CDR2 loops are MNHEY and SMNVEV. The CDR3 spans 15 residues, from the cysteine through the phenylalanine. The DNA shown is the 45-base CDR3, in frame from base 1. Sequenced input: blood. The source is a girl aged 2-15 years with cystic fibrosis. This receptor chain uses TRBV27 and TRBJ2-7; TRBD1 aligns with 12 central bases. The sequenced DNA is TGTGCCAGCAGGCCGGGACAGGGGGCAAGATACGAGCAGTACTTC. This yields the protein CASRPGQGARYEQYF.